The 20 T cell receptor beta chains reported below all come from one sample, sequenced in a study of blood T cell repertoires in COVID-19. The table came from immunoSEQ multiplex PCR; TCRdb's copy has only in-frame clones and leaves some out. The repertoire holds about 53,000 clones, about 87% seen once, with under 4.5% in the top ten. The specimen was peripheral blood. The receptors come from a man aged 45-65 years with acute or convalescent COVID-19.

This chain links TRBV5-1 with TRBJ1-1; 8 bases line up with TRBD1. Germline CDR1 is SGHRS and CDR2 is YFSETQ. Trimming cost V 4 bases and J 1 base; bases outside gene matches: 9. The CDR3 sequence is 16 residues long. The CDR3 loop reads CASSPGDRGWNTEAFF. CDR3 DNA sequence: TGCGCCAGCAGCCCCGGAGACAGGGGATGGAACACTGAAGCTTTCTTT. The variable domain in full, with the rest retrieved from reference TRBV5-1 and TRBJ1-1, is KAGVTQTPRYLIKTRGQQVTLSCSPISGHRSVSWYQQTPGQGLQFLFEYFSETQRNKGNFPGRFSGRQFSNSRSEMNVSTLELGDSALYLCASSPGDRGWNTEAFFGQGTRLTVV.

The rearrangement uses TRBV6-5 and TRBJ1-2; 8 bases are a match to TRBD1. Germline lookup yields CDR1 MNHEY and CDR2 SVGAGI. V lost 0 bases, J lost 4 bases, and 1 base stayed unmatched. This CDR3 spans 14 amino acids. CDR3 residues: CASSYSGQGYGYTF. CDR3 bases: TGTGCCAGCAGTTACTCAGGACAGGGCTATGGCTACACCTTC.

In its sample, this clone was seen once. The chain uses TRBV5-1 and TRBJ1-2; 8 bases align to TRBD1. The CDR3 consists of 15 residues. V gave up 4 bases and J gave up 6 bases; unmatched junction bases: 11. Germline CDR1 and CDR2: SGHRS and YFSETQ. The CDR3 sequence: CASSPRTGKGDGYTF. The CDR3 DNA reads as TGCGCCAGCAGCCCAAGGACAGGGAAGGGAGATGGCTACACCTTC. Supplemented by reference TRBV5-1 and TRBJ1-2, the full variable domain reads KAGVTQTPRYLIKTRGQQVTLSCSPISGHRSVSWYQQTPGQGLQFLFEYFSETQRNKGNFPGRFSGRQFSNSRSEMNVSTLELGDSALYLCASSPRTGKGDGYTFGSGTRLTVV.

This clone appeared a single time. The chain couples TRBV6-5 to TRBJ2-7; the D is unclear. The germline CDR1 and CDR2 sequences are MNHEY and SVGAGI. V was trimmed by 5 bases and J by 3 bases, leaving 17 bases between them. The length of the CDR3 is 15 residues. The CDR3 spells CASSMLVGYYYEQYF. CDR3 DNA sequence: TGTGCCAGCAGTATGCTAGTTGGCTACTACTACGAGCAGTACTTC.

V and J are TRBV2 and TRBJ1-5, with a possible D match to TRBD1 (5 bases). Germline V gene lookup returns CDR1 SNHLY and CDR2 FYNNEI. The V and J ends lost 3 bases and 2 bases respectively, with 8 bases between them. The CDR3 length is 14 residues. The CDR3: CASSERRGNQPQHF. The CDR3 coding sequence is TGTGCCAGCAGTGAGCGCAGGGGCAATCAGCCCCAGCATTTT.

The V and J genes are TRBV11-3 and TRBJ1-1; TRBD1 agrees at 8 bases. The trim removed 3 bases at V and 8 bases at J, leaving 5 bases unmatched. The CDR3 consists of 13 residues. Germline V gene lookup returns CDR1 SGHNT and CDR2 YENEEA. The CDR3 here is CASSLSWTGEAFF. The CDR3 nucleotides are TGTGCCAGCAGCTTGAGTTGGACAGGGGAAGCTTTCTTT.

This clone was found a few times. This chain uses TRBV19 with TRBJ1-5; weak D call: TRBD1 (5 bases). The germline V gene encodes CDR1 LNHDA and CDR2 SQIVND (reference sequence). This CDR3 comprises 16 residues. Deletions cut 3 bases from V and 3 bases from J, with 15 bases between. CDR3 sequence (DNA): TGTGCCAGTAGTATCTTGGCCGGGGGGAACAATCAGCCCCAGCATTTT. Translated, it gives CASSILAGGNNQPQHF.

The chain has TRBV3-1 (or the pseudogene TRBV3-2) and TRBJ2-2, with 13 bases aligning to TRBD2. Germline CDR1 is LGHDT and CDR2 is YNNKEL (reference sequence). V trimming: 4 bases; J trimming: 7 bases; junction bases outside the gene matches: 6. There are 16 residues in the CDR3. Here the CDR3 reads CASSPRTSGGGGELFF. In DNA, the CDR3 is TGTGCCAGCAGCCCGCGGACTAGCGGGGGTGGCGGGGAGCTGTTTTTT.

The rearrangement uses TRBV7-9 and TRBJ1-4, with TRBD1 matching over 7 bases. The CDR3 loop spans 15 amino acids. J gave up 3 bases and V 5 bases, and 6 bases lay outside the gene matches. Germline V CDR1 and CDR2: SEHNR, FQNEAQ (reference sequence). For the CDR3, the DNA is TGTGCCAGCAGCACCCGGGACAGTCCTAATGAAAAACTGTTTTTT. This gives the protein CASSTRDSPNEKLFF.

CDR3 sequence (DNA): TGTGCCAGCAGTGAAGGGGCAGCGGCGGGGGCAGCTTTCTTT. Translation: CASSEGAAAGAAFF. The chain recombines TRBV6-1 with TRBJ1-1; a possible D gene is TRBD1 (6 bases). V was shortened by 1 base and J by 10 bases, with 16 bases between the two germline ends. The CDR3 extends over 14 amino acids. Germline V gene lookup returns CDR1 MNHNS and CDR2 SASEGT.

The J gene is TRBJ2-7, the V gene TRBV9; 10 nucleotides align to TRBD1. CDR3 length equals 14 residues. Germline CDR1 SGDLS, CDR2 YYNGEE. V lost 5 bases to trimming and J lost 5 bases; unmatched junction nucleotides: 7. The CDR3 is CASSSRQGADEQYF. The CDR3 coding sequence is TGTGCCAGCAGTAGTCGACAGGGGGCCGACGAGCAGTACTTC.

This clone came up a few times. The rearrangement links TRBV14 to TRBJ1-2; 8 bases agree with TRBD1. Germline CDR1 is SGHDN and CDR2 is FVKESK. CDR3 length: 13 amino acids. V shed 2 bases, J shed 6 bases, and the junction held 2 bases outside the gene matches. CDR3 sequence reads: CASSQRTGNGYTF. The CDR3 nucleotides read TGTGCCAGCAGCCAAAGGACAGGGAATGGCTACACCTTC.

The CDR3 DNA is TGTGCCAGCAGCGTTTGGACTAGCGGGAGCAATGAGCAGTTCTTC. Its protein product is CASSVWTSGSNEQFF. This chain links TRBV9 with TRBJ2-1; 13 bases align to TRBD2. Germline V gene sequence: CDR1 SGDLS, CDR2 YYNGEE. Trimming removed 2 bases from V and 6 bases from J; junction bases left unmatched: 2. The CDR3 runs 15 residues.

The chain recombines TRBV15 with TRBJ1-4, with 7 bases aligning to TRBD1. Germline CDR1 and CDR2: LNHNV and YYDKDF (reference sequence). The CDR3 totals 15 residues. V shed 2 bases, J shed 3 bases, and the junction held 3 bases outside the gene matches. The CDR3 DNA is TGTGCCACCAGCAGACTTCAGGGGGCTAATGAAAAACTGTTTTTT. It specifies CATSRLQGANEKLFF.

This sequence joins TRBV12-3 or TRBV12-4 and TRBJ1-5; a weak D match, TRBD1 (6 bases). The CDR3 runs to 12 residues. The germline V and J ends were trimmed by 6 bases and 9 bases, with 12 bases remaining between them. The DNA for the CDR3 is TGTGCCAGCAGCCTTCCGACAGGGCCCCAGCATTTT. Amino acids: CASSLPTGPQHF.

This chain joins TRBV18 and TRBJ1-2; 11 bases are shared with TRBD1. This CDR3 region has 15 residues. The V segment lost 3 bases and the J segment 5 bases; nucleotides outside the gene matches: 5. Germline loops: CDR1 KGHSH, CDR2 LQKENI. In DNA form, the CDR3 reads TGTGCCAGCTCACCCTGGGACAGGGGGGAATATGGCTACACCTTC. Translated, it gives CASSPWDRGEYGYTF.

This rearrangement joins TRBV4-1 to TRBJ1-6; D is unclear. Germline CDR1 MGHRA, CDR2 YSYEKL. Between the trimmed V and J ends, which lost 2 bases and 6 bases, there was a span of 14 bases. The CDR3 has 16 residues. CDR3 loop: CASSQSTKEGNSPLHF. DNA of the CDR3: TGCGCCAGCAGCCAATCGACAAAAGAAGGTAATTCACCCCTCCACTTT.

The CDR3 sequence is CASSLKRGLAGVYEQYF. The DNA for the CDR3 is TGTGCCAGCAGCCTCAAAAGGGGACTAGCGGGGGTCTACGAGCAGTACTTC. The V and J genes are TRBV9 and TRBJ2-7, with TRBD2 matching 14 bases. J gave up 3 bases and V 4 bases, and 9 bases lay outside the gene matches. The CDR3 is 17 amino acids. Germline V lookup: CDR1 SGDLS, CDR2 YYNGEE.

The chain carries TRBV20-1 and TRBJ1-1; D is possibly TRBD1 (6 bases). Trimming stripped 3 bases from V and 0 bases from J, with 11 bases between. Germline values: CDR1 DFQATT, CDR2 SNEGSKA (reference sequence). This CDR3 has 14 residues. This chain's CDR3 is CSASQGLVNTEAFF. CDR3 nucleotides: TGCAGTGCTAGTCAGGGGCTCGTGAACACTGAAGCTTTCTTT.

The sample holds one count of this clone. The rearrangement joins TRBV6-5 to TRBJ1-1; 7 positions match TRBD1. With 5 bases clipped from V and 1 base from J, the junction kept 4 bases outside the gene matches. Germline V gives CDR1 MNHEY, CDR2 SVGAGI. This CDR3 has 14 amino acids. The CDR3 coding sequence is TGTGCCAGCAGTCGCGGGACAGCGAACACTGAAGCTTTCTTT. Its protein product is CASSRGTANTEAFF.